This T cell receptor beta chain appears in the sequencing data of a study of T cell repertoires in cytomegalovirus infection. Study-wide background: Indications of both CMV infection and matching HLA type were provided by public TCR beta signatures.

TCRdb processed the reads anew with MiXCR; each CDR3 protein has one entry. Of 170,000 or so distinct CDR3 sequences in the sample, roughly a sixth are singletons; the top ten hold under 30%. This clonotype was counted only a few times. The CDR3 totals 15 residues. V lost 5 bases to trimming and J lost 1 base, with 15 bases between them. CDR1 and CDR2 from the germline V gene are SGHTA and FQGNSA. The sequencing input was CD8+ T cells from PBMCs. The origin of this receptor is a human donor in good health (CMV status not recorded). Some clones in this sample may be carry-over from other donors' samples. The V call is TRBV7-2, the J call TRBJ2-7; D may match TRBD1 or TRBD2 (5 bases each). The CDR3 coding sequence is TGTGCCAGCAGCGACCGGGGACCGTCTTCCTACGAGCAGTACTTC. Translation gives CASSDRGPSSYEQYF.